The 24 T cell receptor beta chains given below trace back to one sample, sequenced in a study of human T cells and chemical hapten exposure. Time point specified: healthy volunteer bleed at 6 weeks. Before extraction, the whole blood was not fractionated, and total RNA was taken from it. TCRdb processed the RACE reads anew with MiXCR; each CDR3 protein has one entry. The sample lists 30,000 to 40,000 distinct CDR3 sequences, around 5.9% occurring once. The specimen was whole blood. These receptors all come from a human donor in good health. Some clones in this sample may be carry-over from other donors' samples.

This clonotype was recorded at least ten times. The chain's CDR3 is CSASGQQETQYF. Written as DNA, the CDR3 is TGCAGTGCTTCGGGACAGCAAGAGACCCAGTACTTC. The chain employs TRBV20-1 and TRBJ2-5; 7 positions agree with TRBD1. CDR1 is DFQATT, CDR2 SNEGSKA, per germline (reference sequence). Losses at the gene ends were 5 bases for V and 2 bases for J; bases not matched to a gene: 2. The CDR3 loop spans 12 amino acids.

This clonotype occurred many times. V is TRBV6-1 and J is TRBJ2-2; D perhaps matches TRBD1 (6 bases). The CDR3 spans 15 residues. Deletions cut 6 bases from V and 3 bases from J, with 14 bases between. Germline V lookup: CDR1 MNHNS, CDR2 SASEGT. The chain's CDR3 is CASSPGAGDTGELFF. Written as DNA, the CDR3 is TGTGCCAGCAGCCCAGGGGCGGGTGACACCGGGGAGCTGTTTTTT.

This clonotype was found many times. This sequence joins TRBV7-2 and TRBJ1-5; a weak D match, TRBD1 (5 bases). CDR1 and CDR2 (germline): SGHTA, FQGNSA. This CDR3 has 13 residues. Trimming left V 2 bases short and J 7 bases short, with 9 bases between. The chain's CDR3 is CASSLIGGQPQHF. Written as DNA, the CDR3 is TGTGCCAGCAGCTTAATTGGGGGACAGCCCCAGCATTTT.

The CDR3 is CASSYSSGQETQYF. As DNA, the CDR3 is TGTGCCAGCAGTTACTCAAGTGGGCAAGAGACCCAGTACTTC. The V gene is TRBV6-5, the J gene TRBJ2-5, with D hard to call. Trimming shortened V by 0 bases and J by 2 bases, and 7 bases separated the two germline ends. The V gene's germline CDR1 is MNHEY and CDR2 SVGAGI. CDR3 length: 14 residues.

The chain is built from TRBV6-1 and TRBJ1-2, with D unclear. Germline assignment: CDR1 MNHNS and CDR2 SASEGT. Between the trimmed V and J ends, which lost 6 bases and 2 bases, there was a span of 13 bases. This CDR3 contains 14 residues. CDR3 in DNA: TGTGCCAGCAGGAGGACTGGGTTAAACTATGGCTACACCTTC. Translated: CASRRTGLNYGYTF.

The CDR3 region is CASSDRDRGANVLTF. The CDR3 DNA sequence: TGTGCCAGCAGCGACCGGGACAGGGGGGCCAACGTCCTGACTTTC. This rearrangement joins TRBV3-1 to TRBJ2-6; TRBD1 aligns across 8 bases. CDR3 length: 15 amino acids. Per the germline V gene, CDR1 is LGHDT and CDR2 is YNNKEL (reference sequence). With V trimmed by 5 bases and J by 4 bases, 4 bases remained unmatched.

This chain links TRBV5-6 with TRBJ1-1; D may be TRBD1 (6 bases). This CDR3 has 16 amino acids. Trimming removed 5 bases at V and 0 bases at J, with 17 bases between. CDR1 and CDR2 from the germline V gene are SGHDT and YYEEEE. The CDR3 region has the DNA TGTGCCAGCAGAAGACTAGAACAGGGATTGAACACTGAAGCTTTCTTT. Its translation: CASRRLEQGLNTEAFF.

A word on this clonotype: This sequence may be a read error, since a much larger clone differs from it by one base. The chain has TRBV7-2 and TRBJ1-1, with 9 bases lining up with TRBD1. The CDR3 totals 15 residues. In germline, CDR1 is SGHTA, CDR2 FQGNSA. The CDR3: CVSSMGTGPPTEAFF. In DNA, the CDR3 is TGTGTCAGCAGCATGGGGACAGGGCCCCCCACTGAAGCTTTCTTT.

Ten or more counts support this clonotype. The J gene is TRBJ2-4, the V gene TRBV28; D may match TRBD1 or TRBD2 (5 bases each). The germline gives CDR1 MDHEN, CDR2 SYDVKM. V dropped 7 bases and J dropped 0 bases, with 16 bases sitting between them. This CDR3 contains 16 residues. CDR3 nucleotides: TGTGCCAGCAAGCGCCGGGACGGACTAGCCAAAAACATTCAGTACTTC. It is translated as CASKRRDGLAKNIQYF.

This clonotype was counted a few times. The gene calls are TRBV29-1 and TRBJ1-2; no firm D call. The CDR3 runs to 11 residues. Germline V gene sequence: CDR1 SQVTM, CDR2 ANQGSEA. The V end was cut by 6 bases, the J end by 8 bases, with 13 bases between. The CDR3 coding sequence is TGCAGCGTAATAGTCCCAGGAGGCTACACCTTC. As protein: CSVIVPGGYTF.

This clonotype was counted a few times. The rearrangement uses TRBV2 and TRBJ1-1; D not certain. With 1 base removed from V and 1 base from J, the gap between germline ends came to 7 bases. Germline loops: CDR1 SNHLY, CDR2 FYNNEI. The CDR3 runs 14 residues. CDR3 sequence: CASSEVRSNTEAFF. CDR3 DNA: TGTGCCAGCAGTGAAGTCAGGTCGAACACTGAAGCTTTCTTT.

This clonotype was found many times. CDR3 sequence (DNA): TGTGCCAGCAGCCGGAAGCGCGGGGGCACAGATACGCAGTATTTT. Translation gives CASSRKRGGTDTQYF. The gene calls are TRBV6-5 and TRBJ2-3, with D possibly TRBD2 on 6 matching bases. The CDR3 has 15 amino acids. The V end lost 6 bases, the J end lost 1 base, and 14 bases lay between the germline ends. Germline lookup yields CDR1 MNHEY and CDR2 SVGAGI.

This clonotype was counted a few times. This chain uses TRBV3-1 with TRBJ2-5; 10 nucleotides match TRBD2. V lost 0 bases to trimming and J lost 5 bases; unmatched junction nucleotides: 9. CDR1 and CDR2 from the germline V gene are LGHDT and YNNKEL (reference sequence). The CDR3 spans 17 residues. CDR3 amino acids: CASSQDLGSGGLETQYF. For the CDR3, the DNA is TGTGCCAGCAGCCAAGATCTTGGTAGCGGGGGGCTGGAGACCCAGTACTTC.

The sample holds many counts of this clonotype. The J gene is TRBJ2-1, the V gene TRBV12-3 or TRBV12-4; D is unclear. The CDR3 is 14 residues long. V lost 7 bases and J lost 6, with 16 bases in between. The CDR3 bases are TGTGCCAGCATCATAACTGGAGACCGCAATGAGCAGTTCTTC. This encodes CASIITGDRNEQFF.

This clonotype came up many times. This chain links TRBV6-5 with TRBJ2-7; D possibly corresponds to TRBD1 (6 bases). The CDR3 is made up of 12 amino acids. With 5 bases removed from V and 4 bases from J, the gap between germline ends came to 9 bases. The V gene's germline CDR1 is MNHEY and CDR2 SVGAGI. The CDR3 reads CASSLRGYEQYF. CDR3 bases: TGTGCCAGCAGTCTCAGGGGATACGAGCAGTACTTC.

The table lists this clonotype with many counts. The chain joins TRBV12-3 or TRBV12-4 to TRBJ2-2, with TRBD2 as a possible D gene (5 bases). The CDR3 contains 16 residues. V was clipped by 1 base and J by 5 bases, with 14 bases between them. CDR3 in amino acids: CASSLDWTSGTGELFF. The CDR3 bases are TGTGCCAGCAGTTTAGATTGGACGTCGGGGACCGGGGAGCTGTTTTTT.

This clonotype was picked up many times. The chain uses TRBV29-1 and TRBJ2-5, with TRBD2 as a possible D gene (5 bases). This CDR3 contains 16 residues. Germline assignment: CDR1 SQVTM and CDR2 ANQGSEA. Deletions cut 7 bases from V and 7 bases from J, with 28 bases between. The CDR3 DNA reads TGCAGCGCTGAGCCGGTCCGCCTGCCTCGAGGGCGGACCCAGTACTTC. Translated: CSAEPVRLPRGRTQYF. The full variable domain, in which reference TRBV29-1 and TRBJ2-5 provide the parts outside the CDR3, is SAVISQKPSRDICQRGTSLTIQCQVDSQVTMMFWYRQQPGQSLTLIATANQGSEATYESGFVIDKFPISRPNLTFSTLTVSNMSPEDSSIYLCSAEPVRLPRGRTQYFGPGTRLLVL.

The chain recombines TRBV20-1 with TRBJ2-1; 14 positions match TRBD2. The CDR3 is 14 residues long. J was trimmed by 9 bases and V by 5 bases; bases with no gene match: 6. Germline CDR1 reads DFQATT; CDR2 reads SNEGSKA (reference sequence). CDR3 nucleotide sequence: TGCAGTGCTCAGACTAGCGGGAGGGCTGTTGAGCAGTTCTTC. Protein product: CSAQTSGRAVEQFF.

This clonotype came up many times. This sequence joins TRBV27 and TRBJ2-1, with D possibly being TRBD1 (6 bases). The germline CDR1 and CDR2 sequences are MNHEY and SMNVEV (reference sequence). V dropped 6 bases and J dropped 8 bases, with 14 bases sitting between them. The CDR3 is made up of 13 amino acids. CDR3 protein: CASSHNRVHEQFF. Here the CDR3 DNA reads TGTGCCAGCAGCCATAACAGGGTACATGAGCAGTTCTTC.

There are many counts of this clonotype. The CDR3 bases are TGTGCCAGCAGCTTAATGTCACGGCTGAACACCGGGGAGCTGTTTTTT. It yields the protein CASSLMSRLNTGELFF. This chain joins TRBV7-9 and TRBJ2-2; D remains unclear. The CDR3 covers 16 residues. The ends were cut back, 2 bases at V and 1 base at J, with 11 bases in the middle. Germline-derived CDR1 and CDR2 are SEHNR and FQNEAQ (reference sequence). Based on the CDR3 plus reference TRBV7-9 and TRBJ2-2, the full variable domain is DTGVSQNPRHKITKRGQNVTFRCDPISEHNRLYWYRQTLGQGPEFLTYFQNEAQLEKSRLLSDRFSAERPKGSFSTLEIQRTEQGDSAMYLCASSLMSRLNTGELFFGEGSRLTVL.

This clonotype was counted ten times or more. V and J are TRBV15 and TRBJ2-7; unclear D gene. V lost 5 bases to trimming and J lost 4 bases, with 12 bases between them. CDR1 is LNHNV and CDR2 is YYDKDF in the germline V gene (reference sequence). This CDR3 comprises 13 residues. CDR3 residues: CATSSQSYYEQYF. The CDR3 DNA follows: TGTGCCACCAGCTCTCAGTCCTATTACGAGCAGTACTTC.

This clonotype was seen many times. V gene TRBV9 combines with J gene TRBJ2-3; D perhaps matches TRBD2 (6 bases). Trimming pared 0 bases from V and 0 bases from J, leaving 8 bases between. The CDR3 has 15 amino acids. Germline lookup yields CDR1 SGDLS and CDR2 YYNGEE. Written as DNA, the CDR3 is TGTGCCAGCAGCGTAGCGGGGGTCAGCACAGATACGCAGTATTTT. Protein product: CASSVAGVSTDTQYF. Variable domain in full (rest from reference TRBV9 and TRBJ2-3): DSGVTQTPKHLITATGQRVTLRCSPRSGDLSVYWYQQSLDQGLQFLIQYYNGEERAKGNILERFSAQQFPDLHSELNLSSLELGDSALYFCASSVAGVSTDTQYFGPGTRLTVL.

This clonotype was picked up a small number of times. The chain combines TRBV7-2 with TRBJ1-6, with a possible D match to TRBD1 (6 bases). The germline V gene encodes CDR1 SGHTA and CDR2 FQGNSA. The CDR3 has 14 residues. Trimming left V 2 bases short and J 8 bases short, with 10 bases between. DNA of the CDR3: TGTGCCAGCAGCTTAAGGGCAGGGGATTCACCCCTCCACTTT. Translated, it gives CASSLRAGDSPLHF.

This clonotype was seen ten or more times. The J gene is TRBJ1-2, the V gene TRBV6-6; a weak D match, TRBD1 (5 bases). Germline-derived CDR1 and CDR2 are MNHNY and SVGAGI (reference sequence). The V gene lost 6 bases and the J gene lost 0 bases, with 11 bases spanning the gap. This CDR3 contains 14 residues. CDR3 loop: CASSYRQTNYGYTF. The CDR3 DNA follows: TGTGCCAGCAGCTATCGACAGACTAACTATGGCTACACCTTC.